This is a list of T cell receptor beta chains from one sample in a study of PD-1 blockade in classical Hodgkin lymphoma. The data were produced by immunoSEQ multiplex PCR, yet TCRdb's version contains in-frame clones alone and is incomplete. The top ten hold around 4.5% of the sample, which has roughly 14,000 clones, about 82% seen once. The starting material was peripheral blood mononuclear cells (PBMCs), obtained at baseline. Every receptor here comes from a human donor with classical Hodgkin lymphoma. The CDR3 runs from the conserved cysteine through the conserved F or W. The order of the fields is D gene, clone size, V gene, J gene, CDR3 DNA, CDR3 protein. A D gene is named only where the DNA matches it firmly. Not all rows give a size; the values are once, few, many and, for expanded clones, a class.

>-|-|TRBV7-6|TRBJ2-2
TGTGCCAGCAGCACCGGGACAGCGGGCACCGGGGAGCTGTTTTTT
CASSTGTAGTGELFF
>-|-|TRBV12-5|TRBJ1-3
TGTGCTAGTGGCGCCCAGGGGTTTTCTGGAAACACCATATATTTT
CASGAQGFSGNTIYF
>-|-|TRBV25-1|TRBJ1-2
TGTGCCAGCAGTGCACCCAGGACTGGAAACTATGGCTACACCTTC
CASSAPRTGNYGYTF
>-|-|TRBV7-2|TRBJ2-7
TGTGCCAGCAGCTGGACCGGGACCCGGAGCTCCTACGAGCAGTACTTC
CASSWTGTRSSYEQYF
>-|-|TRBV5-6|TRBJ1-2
TGTGCCAGCAGCTTGGACAGGGATGGCTACACCTTC
CASSLDRDGYTF
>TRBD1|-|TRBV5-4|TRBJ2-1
TGTGCCAGCAGCGGGGACAGAAACAATGAGCAGTTCTTC
CASSGDRNNEQFF
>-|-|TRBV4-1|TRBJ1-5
TGCGCCAGCAGCCATCTGGGGAATCAGCCCCAGCATTTT
CASSHLGNQPQHF
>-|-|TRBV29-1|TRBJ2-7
TGCAGCGTTAATCAGAAGGACGAGCAGTACTTC
CSVNQKDEQYF
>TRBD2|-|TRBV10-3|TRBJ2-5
TGTGCCTCGGGACTAAGCCAAGAGACCCAGTACTTC
CASGLSQETQYF
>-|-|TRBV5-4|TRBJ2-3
TGTGCCAGCAGCTTCTCAGGAGCAGGTTCAGATACGCAGTATTTT
CASSFSGAGSDTQYF
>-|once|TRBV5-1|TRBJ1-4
TGCGCCAGCAGTCTCCCACAGAATGAAAAACTGTTTTTT
CASSLPQNEKLFF
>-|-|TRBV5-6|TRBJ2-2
TGTGCCAGCAGCCCGGGCACGGGCCGGGAGCTGTTTTTT
CASSPGTGRELFF
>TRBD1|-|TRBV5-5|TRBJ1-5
TGTGCCAGCAGCTTACAGGGGGCCGGCAATCAGCCCCAGCATTTT
CASSLQGAGNQPQHF
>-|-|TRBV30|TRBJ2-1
TGTGCCTGGAGTCCCCGCCTTGTGGGTAACAATGAGCAGTTCTTC
CAWSPRLVGNNEQFF
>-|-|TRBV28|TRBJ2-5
TGTGCCAGCAGTTTGTTAGCGAACGTAGTGACCCAGTACTTC
CASSLLANVVTQYF
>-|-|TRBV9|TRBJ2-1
TGTGCCAGCAGCGACGGACGCGCTGACAATGAGCAGTTCTTC
CASSDGRADNEQFF
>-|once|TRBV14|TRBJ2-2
TGTGCCAGCAGCCAAGAGTGGGTAACATCGAACACCGGGGAGCTGTTTTTT
CASSQEWVTSNTGELFF
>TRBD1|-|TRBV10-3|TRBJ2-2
TGTGCCATCAGTGAGTACTGGACAGGGCCAGATACCGGGGAGCTGTTTTTT
CAISEYWTGPDTGELFF
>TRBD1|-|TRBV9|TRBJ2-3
TGTGCCAGCAGCGTAAGCCAGGGGGCCACAGATACGCAGTATTTT
CASSVSQGATDTQYF
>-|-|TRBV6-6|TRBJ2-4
TGTGCCAGCACCGGAGGTACCGGGGGCAAAAACATTCAGTACTTC
CASTGGTGGKNIQYF
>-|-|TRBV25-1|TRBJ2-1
TGTGCCAGCAGTGAAAACTCAATGAGCTCCTACAATGAGCAGTTCTTC
CASSENSMSSYNEQFF
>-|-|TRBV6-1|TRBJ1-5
TGTGCCAGCAGGCCCCGGGGAGAGGTTCAGCCCCAGCATTTT
CASRPRGEVQPQHF
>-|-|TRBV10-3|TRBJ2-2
TGTGCCATCAGTGAGTCGGGGACAAGCATTGGGGAGCTGTTTTTT
CAISESGTSIGELFF
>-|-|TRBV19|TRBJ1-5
TGTGCCAGTAGTATAAGGGGACATCAAAATCAGCCCCAGCATTTT
CASSIRGHQNQPQHF
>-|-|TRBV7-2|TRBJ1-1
TGTGCCAGCAGCTTAGCTTTACAGATAGGCACTGAAGCTTTCTTT
CASSLALQIGTEAFF
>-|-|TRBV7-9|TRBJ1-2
TGTGCCAGCAGCTTAATCGGAACCAACTATGGCTACACCTTC
CASSLIGTNYGYTF
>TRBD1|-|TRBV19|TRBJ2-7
TGTGCCAGTAGTATTTGGTTTACGCCAGGGGGTACCTACGAGCAGTACTTC
CASSIWFTPGGTYEQYF
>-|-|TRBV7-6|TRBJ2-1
TGTGCCAGCAGCCACATAGTTGAAGAGCAGTTCTTC
CASSHIVEEQFF
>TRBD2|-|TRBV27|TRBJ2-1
TGTGCCAGCAGTCCGGGGACTAGCGGAAGCAATGAGCAGTTCTTC
CASSPGTSGSNEQFF
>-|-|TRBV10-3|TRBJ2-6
TGTGCCGTAGGGGCCAACGTCCTGACTTTC
CAVGANVLTF
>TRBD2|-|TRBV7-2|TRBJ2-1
TGTGCCAGCAGCCAACAACTAGCGGGGGGGCGGGTCGCTGAGCAGTTCTTC
CASSQQLAGGRVAEQFF
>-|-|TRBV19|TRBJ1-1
TGTGCCTCTAAACGGGGTATGGCCACTGAAGCTTTCTTT
CASKRGMATEAFF
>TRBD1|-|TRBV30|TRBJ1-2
TGTGCCTGGAAGACGGGGACAGCTAACTATGGCTACACCTTC
CAWKTGTANYGYTF
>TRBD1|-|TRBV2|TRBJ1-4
TGTGCCAGCACCACGACAGGGGGTTATGAAAAACTGTTTTTT
CASTTTGGYEKLFF
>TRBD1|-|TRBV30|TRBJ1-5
TGTGCCTGGAGTAACAGGGGATTTAGCAATCAGCCCCAGCATTTT
CAWSNRGFSNQPQHF
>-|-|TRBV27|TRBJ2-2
TGTGCCAGCAGTTTATCGGAGAACACCGGGGAGCTGTTTTTT
CASSLSENTGELFF
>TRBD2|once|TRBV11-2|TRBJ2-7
TGTGCCAGCAGCTTGGGACTAGCGGCGGGAGAGCAGTACTTC
CASSLGLAAGEQYF
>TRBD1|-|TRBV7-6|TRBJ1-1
TGTGCCAGCAGCTTGACAGGGGACACTGAAGCTTTCTTT
CASSLTGDTEAFF
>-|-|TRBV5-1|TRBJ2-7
TGCGCCAGCAGCTTGGCGGGTCTTTCTACCCTCTACGAGCAGTACTTC
CASSLAGLSTLYEQYF
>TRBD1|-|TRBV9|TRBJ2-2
TGTGCCAGCAGCCCGAAGGACAGGGAGAACACCGGGGAGCTGTTTTTT
CASSPKDRENTGELFF
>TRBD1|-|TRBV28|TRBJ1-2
TGTGCCAGCAGTTTGACAGGGGGCGAGGATGGCTACACCTTC
CASSLTGGEDGYTF
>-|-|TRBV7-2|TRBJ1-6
TGTGCCAGCAGCCCGGTGGGTGGTAGCGATTCACCCCTCCACTTT
CASSPVGGSDSPLHF